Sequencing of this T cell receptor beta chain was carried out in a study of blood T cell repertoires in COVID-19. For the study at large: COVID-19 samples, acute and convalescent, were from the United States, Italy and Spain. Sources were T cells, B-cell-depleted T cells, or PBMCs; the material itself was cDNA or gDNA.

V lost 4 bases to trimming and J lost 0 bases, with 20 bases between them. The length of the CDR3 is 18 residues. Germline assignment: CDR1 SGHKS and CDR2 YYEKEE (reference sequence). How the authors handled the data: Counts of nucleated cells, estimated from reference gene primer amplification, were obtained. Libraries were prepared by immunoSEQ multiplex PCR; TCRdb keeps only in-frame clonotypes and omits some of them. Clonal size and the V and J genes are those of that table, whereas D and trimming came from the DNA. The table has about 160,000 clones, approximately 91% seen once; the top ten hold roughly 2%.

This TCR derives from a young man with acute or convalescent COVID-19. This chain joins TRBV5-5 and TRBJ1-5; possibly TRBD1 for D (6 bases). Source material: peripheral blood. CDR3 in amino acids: CASSHVQGVGGSNQPQHF. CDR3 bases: TGTGCCAGCAGCCACGTTCAGGGAGTAGGGGGTAGCAATCAGCCCCAGCATTTT. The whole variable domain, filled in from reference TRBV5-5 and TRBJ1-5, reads DAGVTQSPTHLIKTRGQQVTLRCSPISGHKSVSWYQQVLGQGPQFIFQYYEKEERGRGNFPDRFSARQFPNYSSELNVNALLLGDSALYLCASSHVQGVGGSNQPQHFGDGTRLSIL.